The entry below gives a single T cell receptor (beta chain) sequence along with its context. Its antigen is undetermined. The sample is drawn from a study of CD8+CD57+ T cells in acquired aplastic anemia. Study background: The average for DNA from sorted CD4+ and CD8+ cells was 3 to 3.5 ug. The study's findings and limits: Comparison of patients with controls identified roughly 30 shared CD8+ CDR3 sequences.

Template material for TCR beta VDJ and CDR3 profiling consisted of genomic DNA. TCRdb reanalysed the reads using MiXCR and keeps one entry per CDR3 protein. The table has about 100,000 distinct CDR3 sequences, roughly 51% seen once. The V gene's germline CDR1 is ENHRY and CDR2 SYGVKD. Trimming took 4 bases from V and 8 from J, leaving 9 bases between them. The CDR3 is 12 amino acids. The chain has TRBV10-3 and TRBJ2-1; maybe TRBD1 (6 bases). The sequenced sample was sorted CD4+, CD8+, or CD8+CD57+ T cells (not recorded which) from PBMCs. The clonotype originates from a human donor in good health, serving as a control. CDR3 bases: TGTGCCATCAGTGCAGGGGAGTATGAGCAGTTCTTC. Protein product: CAISAGEYEQFF.